Shown below are 28 T cell receptor beta chains from a single sample sequenced in a study of cytomegalovirus exposure and HLA in healthy donors. Primers for the PCR totalled 60 Vbeta and 13 Jbeta. Profiled with immunoSEQ multiplex PCR; TCRdb holds only in-frame clones, not every one. The repertoire holds some 150,000 clones, with over 65% as singletons. Sequenced material: PBMCs. All receptors derive from a man in his thirties or forties in good health and CMV-seronegative.

The rearrangement joins TRBV27 to TRBJ1-6; 8 bases are a match to TRBD1. The trim removed 3 bases at V and 0 bases at J, leaving 16 bases unmatched. The V gene's germline CDR1 is MNHEY and CDR2 SMNVEV (reference sequence). The CDR3 length is 21 residues. The CDR3 nucleotides are TGTGCCAGCAGTTTGACATACCAACAGGGGGTAACGAGCTCCTATAATTCACCCCTCCACTTT. Protein product: CASSLTYQQGVTSSYNSPLHF.

This clone was counted a single time. The V gene is TRBV19, the J gene TRBJ1-1; no firm D call. The germline V gene has CDR1 LNHDA and CDR2 SQIVND (reference sequence). V was cut by 6 bases and J by 1 base, with 9 bases left in between. This CDR3 region has 13 residues. The CDR3 region has the DNA TGTGCCAGTAGCCAAGCGGGGAACACTGAAGCTTTCTTT. Protein product: CASSQAGNTEAFF.

The V call is TRBV7-2, the J call TRBJ2-7, with TRBD1 matching 9 bases. V lost 5 bases, J lost 6 bases, and 11 bases stayed unmatched. CDR3 length: 15 amino acids. From germline, CDR1 is SGHTA and CDR2 FQGNSA. CDR3 bases: TGTGCCAGCAGCCACTCCGGGACAGGGAAGAGCGAGCAGTACTTC. Its translation is CASSHSGTGKSEQYF.

J is TRBJ2-2 and V is TRBV11-1; D is undetermined. CDR1 SGHAT and CDR2 FQDESV come from the germline V gene (reference sequence). CDR3 length: 13 amino acids. Trimming removed 6 bases at V and 7 bases at J, with 12 bases between. DNA of the CDR3: TGTGCCAGCAGAAATCGAGCCGGCGGGGAGCTGTTTTTT. Amino acids: CASRNRAGGELFF.

The table lists this clone with a few counts. This chain links TRBV6-6 with TRBJ2-7; D gene unclear. V lost 3 bases to trimming and J lost 5 bases, with 8 bases between them. The CDR3 runs to 12 residues. Germline V CDR1 and CDR2: MNHNY, SVGAGI (reference sequence). DNA for the CDR3: TGTGCCAGCAGTTATACTTCCGACGAGCAGTACTTC. As protein: CASSYTSDEQYF.

The chain employs TRBV28 and TRBJ1-2; perhaps TRBD1 as D (5 bases). The germline V gene encodes CDR1 MDHEN and CDR2 SYDVKM. The CDR3 sequence is 12 residues long. V shed 4 bases and J shed 4 bases, with 7 bases lying between them. CDR3 sequence: CASSSGIYGYTF. Here the CDR3 DNA reads TGTGCCAGCAGTTCAGGGATCTATGGCTACACCTTC.

This clone has only a few counts. The CDR3 region has the DNA TGTGCCAGCAGCTTGGAGGGACAGGGGATCGGGGAGCTGTTTTTT. This codes for CASSLEGQGIGELFF. The J gene is TRBJ2-2, the V gene TRBV5-4; 10 bases match TRBD1. In germline, CDR1 is SGHNT, CDR2 YYREEE (reference sequence). CDR3 length: 15 amino acids. J gave up 7 bases and V 0 bases, and 3 bases lay outside the gene matches.

The J gene is TRBJ2-2, the V gene TRBV27; D may be TRBD2 (6 bases). Germline assignment: CDR1 MNHEY and CDR2 SMNVEV (reference sequence). The CDR3 extends over 14 amino acids. With 6 bases removed from V and 4 bases from J, the gap between germline ends came to 12 bases. The CDR3 DNA is TGTGCCAGCAGAGGCGGGGAATTCACCGGGGAGCTGTTTTTT. Protein product: CASRGGEFTGELFF.

Only one count was recorded for this clone. This specimen includes other DNA sequences encoding the same CDR3. V usage is TRBV27 and J usage is TRBJ1-1; 9 bases fit TRBD1. CDR3 length equals 13 residues. CDR1 and CDR2 from the germline V gene are MNHEY and SMNVEV (reference sequence). The trim removed 6 bases at V and 5 bases at J, leaving 4 bases unmatched. CDR3 bases: TGTGCCAGCAGGACAGGGGGATGGACTGAAGCTTTCTTT. Encoded protein: CASRTGGWTEAFF.

This chain connects TRBV7-9 to TRBJ2-1; TRBD2 agrees at 13 bases. The germline CDR1 and CDR2 sequences are SEHNR and FQNEAQ (reference sequence). The V segment lost 5 bases and the J segment 7 bases; nucleotides outside the gene matches: 5. This CDR3 is 15 amino acids long. The CDR3 DNA follows: TGTGCCAGCAGCCCTCGACTAGCGGGGGGAAATGAGCAGTTCTTC. Translating it yields CASSPRLAGGNEQFF.

The chain carries TRBV5-4 and TRBJ1-1; D remains unclear. This CDR3 has 14 amino acids. Trimming removed 0 bases from V and 4 bases from J, with 10 bases in between. Germline lookup yields CDR1 SGHNT and CDR2 YYREEE (reference sequence). The CDR3 DNA is TGTGCCAGCAGCTTGGCGTATGAGGGCACTGAAGCTTTCTTT. Translation gives CASSLAYEGTEAFF.

The chain joins TRBV9 to TRBJ1-2; tentative D call: TRBD1 (6 bases). The germline CDR1 and CDR2 sequences are SGDLS and YYNGEE. The V and J ends lost 4 bases and 8 bases respectively, with 21 bases between them. The CDR3 is made up of 15 amino acids. The CDR3: CASSLNRVSLEGYTF. The CDR3, as DNA: TGTGCCAGCAGCCTTAACAGGGTCTCTCTTGAGGGCTACACCTTC. The variable domain in full, with the rest retrieved from reference TRBV9 and TRBJ1-2, is DSGVTQTPKHLITATGQRVTLRCSPRSGDLSVYWYQQSLDQGLQFLIQYYNGEERAKGNILERFSAQQFPDLHSELNLSSLELGDSALYFCASSLNRVSLEGYTFGSGTRLTVV.

This clone is a singleton in its sample. The CDR3 DNA reads as TGTGCCAGCAGTTACTCTCTCCGGGAACCCTACGAGCAGTACTTC. As protein: CASSYSLREPYEQYF. The chain links TRBV6-5 to TRBJ2-7; a weak D match, TRBD2 (5 bases). Germline CDR1 and CDR2: MNHEY and SVGAGI. The CDR3 covers 15 residues. V was trimmed by 0 bases and J by 2 bases, leaving 11 bases between them.

As to this clone: An end of the junction differs from the germline gene, which may be a read error. This chain connects TRBV6-1 to TRBJ1-6, with TRBD1 identical over 7 bases. Germline CDR1 and CDR2: MNHNS and SASEGT. The CDR3 runs 18 residues. CDR3 sequence: CASSVRGQSLSYNSPLHF. CDR3 DNA sequence: TGTGCCAGTAGTGTTCGGGGACAGAGCCTCTCCTATAATTCACCCCTCCACTTT.

V usage is TRBV5-4 and J usage is TRBJ1-2, with 8 bases that match TRBD1. The germline V gene encodes CDR1 SGHNT and CDR2 YYREEE (reference sequence). J gave up 5 bases and V 4 bases, and 13 bases lay outside the gene matches. The CDR3 sequence is 16 residues long. The CDR3 protein is CASSPSLGTGPYGYTF. The CDR3 nucleotides are TGTGCCAGCAGCCCAAGTCTTGGGACAGGACCGTATGGCTACACCTTC. Together with reference TRBV5-4 and TRBJ1-2, the CDR3 gives the full variable domain: ETGVTQSPTHLIKTRGQQVTLRCSSQSGHNTVSWYQQALGQGPQFIFQYYREEENGRGNFPPRFSGLQFPNYSSELNVNALELDDSALYLCASSPSLGTGPYGYTFGSGTRLTVV.

The V and J genes are TRBV29-1 and TRBJ1-1; possibly TRBD1 for D (6 bases). V lost 7 bases and J 4 bases, leaving 10 bases between the germline ends. From germline, CDR1 is SQVTM and CDR2 ANQGSEA. This CDR3 has 11 amino acids. As DNA, the CDR3 is TGCAGCGGCACAGGGTCCACTGAAGCTTTCTTT. Translating gives CSGTGSTEAFF.

V is TRBV6-6 and J is TRBJ2-7; D may be TRBD1 (6 bases). The V end was cut by 2 bases, the J end by 2 bases, with 13 bases between. Germline CDR1 is MNHNY and CDR2 is SVGAGI (reference sequence). The CDR3 is 15 residues long. CDR3 protein: CASSYPGQRTYEQYF. CDR3 in DNA: TGTGCCAGCAGTTACCCAGGACAGAGAACCTACGAGCAGTACTTC.

J is TRBJ2-7 and V is TRBV6-5; 11 nucleotides match TRBD2. This CDR3 spans 16 amino acids. The germline CDR1 and CDR2 sequences are MNHEY and SVGAGI. Trimming removed 2 bases from V and 0 bases from J; junction bases left unmatched: 3. The CDR3 bases are TGTGCCAGCAGTTACGGGCTAGCGGGGGGCTCCTACGAGCAGTACTTC. Its protein is CASSYGLAGGSYEQYF.

This clone has only a few counts. The CDR3, as DNA: TGTGCCAGCAGCTTACCGGACAGAGCGATGCCTGAAGCTTTCTTT. It codes for CASSLPDRAMPEAFF. The rearrangement joins TRBV7-9 to TRBJ1-1, with D perhaps TRBD1 (6 bases). Trimming removed 2 bases from V and 6 bases from J, with 16 bases in between. This CDR3 region has 15 residues. CDR1 and CDR2 (germline): SEHNR, FQNEAQ (reference sequence).

The chain joins TRBV19 to TRBJ2-7; 8 nucleotides agree with TRBD1. The germline gives CDR1 LNHDA, CDR2 SQIVND (reference sequence). The length of the CDR3 is 15 residues. V trimming: 4 bases; J trimming: 4 bases; junction bases outside the gene matches: 9. The CDR3 loop is CASSTQTGVTYEQYF. The CDR3 DNA sequence: TGTGCCAGTAGTACCCAGACAGGGGTGACTTACGAGCAGTACTTC.

The chain employs TRBV7-8 and TRBJ2-5; TRBD1 agrees at 7 bases. CDR3 length: 14 residues. Germline-derived CDR1 and CDR2 are SGHVS and FQNEAQ. The trim removed 3 bases at V and 1 base at J, leaving 2 bases unmatched. CDR3 sequence: CASSFGDSQETQYF. The CDR3 DNA reads TGTGCCAGCAGCTTCGGGGACAGCCAAGAGACCCAGTACTTC.

This clone was recorded once. This chain joins TRBV13 and TRBJ2-7; 7 nucleotides match TRBD2. The CDR3 has 14 amino acids. Trimming took 5 bases from V and 2 from J; bases not matched to a gene: 6. Germline loops: CDR1 PRHDT, CDR2 FYEKMQ (reference sequence). CDR3 DNA: TGTGCCAGCAGCCGGGGGGACCTACCCTACGAGCAGTACTTC. Translation: CASSRGDLPYEQYF.

This clone was seen a few times. The genes are TRBV28 and TRBJ1-6, with TRBD1 matching 7 bases. In germline, CDR1 is MDHEN, CDR2 SYDVKM. The V segment lost 4 bases and the J segment 5 bases; nucleotides outside the gene matches: 5. The CDR3 length is 15 residues. CDR3 nucleotide sequence: TGTGCCAGCAGTTATACCGGGACAGATAATTCACCCCTCCACTTT. Protein: CASSYTGTDNSPLHF.

The chain combines TRBV28 with TRBJ1-2; 8 nucleotides agree with TRBD1. The CDR3 runs to 15 residues. J lost 4 bases, V lost 7 bases, and 11 bases had no gene match. Germline CDR1 reads MDHEN; CDR2 reads SYDVKM. The CDR3 loop reads CASTPIRGRRYGYTF. Written as DNA, the CDR3 is TGTGCCAGCACCCCCATCAGGGGGCGGCGCTATGGCTACACCTTC.

V and J are TRBV5-6 and TRBJ2-7; weak D call: TRBD1 (5 bases). Germline V gene data show CDR1 as SGHDT and CDR2 as YYEEEE. V was shortened by 4 bases and J by 0 bases, with 8 bases between the two germline ends. The CDR3 consists of 13 residues. CDR3 sequence reads: CASSPDTSYEQYF. The DNA of the CDR3 is TGTGCCAGCAGCCCGGACACCTCCTACGAGCAGTACTTC. The complete variable domain, with remaining parts taken from reference TRBV5-6 and TRBJ2-7, reads DAGVTQSPTHLIKTRGQQVTLRCSPKSGHDTVSWYQQALGQGPQFIFQYYEEEERQRGNFPDRFSGHQFPNYSSELNVNALLLGDSALYLCASSPDTSYEQYFGPGTRLTVT.

The chain has TRBV19 and TRBJ2-5; 8 nucleotides match TRBD2. Germline assignment: CDR1 LNHDA and CDR2 SQIVND (reference sequence). Trimming removed 5 bases from V and 5 bases from J; junction bases left unmatched: 4. This CDR3 is built from 13 residues. CDR3 sequence reads: CASSGLAAETQYF. The CDR3 coding sequence is TGTGCCAGTAGTGGACTAGCAGCGGAGACCCAGTACTTC. The full variable domain, in which reference TRBV19 and TRBJ2-5 provide the parts outside the CDR3, is DGGITQSPKYLFRKEGQNVTLSCEQNLNHDAMYWYRQDPGQGLRLIYYSQIVNDFQKGDIAEGYSVSREKKESFPLTVTSAQKNPTAFYLCASSGLAAETQYFGPGTRLLVL.

The chain couples TRBV28 to TRBJ2-7; 7 bases align to TRBD1. Germline trimming cut 5 bases from V and 0 bases from J; bases unmatched to any gene: 4. The CDR3 totals 14 residues. In germline, CDR1 is MDHEN, CDR2 SYDVKM. This CDR3 reads CASSPWDSSYEQYF. The CDR3 DNA is TGTGCCAGCAGTCCGTGGGACAGCTCCTACGAGCAGTACTTC.

As for this clone: A read error may account for a junction end that differs from germline. The CDR3: CATRGRTGGIGANVLPF. CDR3 in DNA: TGTGCCACCAGGGGCAGGACAGGGGGAATTGGGGCCAACGTCCTGCCTTTC. The chain recombines TRBV15 with TRBJ2-6; TRBD1 agrees at 10 bases. The CDR3 has 17 amino acids. CDR1 LNHNV and CDR2 YYDKDF come from the germline V gene (reference sequence).